These 25 T cell receptor beta chains came from one sample sequenced in a study of CD8+CD57+ T cells in acquired aplastic anemia (dated by TCRdb to 2017 to 2018). TCRdb names Illumina HiSeq 2000 as the instrument used. Genomic DNA was used as template for profiling of TCR beta VDJ combinations and CDR3 sequences. TCRdb itself trimmed the public reads at Q25 with fastp, ran MiXCR and retained productive beta chains. Merged by CDR3 protein, the rows form single entries marked with the most common genes and DNA. The sample table holds approximately 470,000 distinct CDR3 sequences, of which about a third were seen once. The top ten clones comprise less than 0.85% of the sample. Patients chosen for sequencing had shown expansion of CD8+CD57+ cells by flow cytometry. The specimen was sorted CD4+, CD8+, or CD8+CD57+ T cells (not recorded which) from PBMCs. The receptors were gathered from a human donor with aplastic anemia.

V gene TRBV6-6 combines with J gene TRBJ2-5; no definite D call. V shed 2 bases and J shed 5 bases, with 12 bases lying between them. This CDR3 is 14 amino acids long. CDR1 is MNHNY and CDR2 is SVGAGI in the germline V gene (reference sequence). The CDR3 spells CASSYGSWSETQYF. The DNA of the CDR3 is TGTGCCAGCAGTTACGGGTCATGGTCCGAGACCCAGTACTTC.

The table lists this clonotype with many counts. The chain employs TRBV10-3 and TRBJ1-1, with D possibly TRBD1 on 5 matching bases. This CDR3 has 13 residues. Germline CDR1 ENHRY, CDR2 SYGVKD. The V end was cut by 3 bases, the J end by 3 bases, with 8 bases between. As DNA, the CDR3 is TGTGCCATCAGTGAATGGGGGTACACTGAAGCTTTCTTT. Translation: CAISEWGYTEAFF.

This chain joins TRBV6-1 and TRBJ2-7; the D gene could be TRBD1 or TRBD2 (5 bases each). V dropped 5 bases and J dropped 3 bases, with 14 bases sitting between them. CDR1 and CDR2 from the germline V gene are MNHNS and SASEGT. The CDR3 totals 14 residues. DNA for the CDR3: TGTGCCAGCAGTATCGGGACCAGGCTCTACGAGCAGTACTTC. This gives the protein CASSIGTRLYEQYF.

This clonotype has only a few counts. This chain uses TRBV10-3 with TRBJ2-7; 8 bases line up with TRBD1. V lost 10 bases and J lost 3; bases outside the gene matches: 8. Germline V gene data show CDR1 as ENHRY and CDR2 as SYGVKD. The CDR3 sequence is 13 residues long. The CDR3 nucleotides are TGTGCCAGCAGCCGGGACAGGCTCTACGAGCAGTACGTC. Encoded protein: CASSRDRLYEQYV.

The CDR3 loop is CASSTNRDRGTEAFF. CDR3 nucleotides: TGTGCCAGTAGTACCAACCGGGACAGGGGGACTGAAGCTTTCTTT. The V call is TRBV19, the J call TRBJ1-1, with 11 bases aligning to TRBD1. V lost 4 bases, J lost 5 bases, and 6 bases stayed unmatched. Germline V lookup: CDR1 LNHDA, CDR2 SQIVND (reference sequence). The CDR3 totals 15 residues.

The table lists this clonotype with many counts. The chain has TRBV6-1 and TRBJ1-6; D gene ambiguous. The V and J ends lost 5 bases and 0 bases respectively, with 11 bases between them. This CDR3 contains 16 residues. The germline V gene has CDR1 MNHNS and CDR2 SASEGT. Here the CDR3 reads CASSPDLSSYNSPLHF. For the CDR3, the DNA is TGTGCCAGCAGTCCCGACCTTAGCTCCTATAATTCACCCCTCCACTTT.

This clonotype occurred many times. This chain links TRBV2 with TRBJ1-2, with a tentative D call TRBD1 (5 bases). V was trimmed by 7 bases and J by 1 base, leaving 13 bases between them. This CDR3 has 14 residues. CDR1 SNHLY and CDR2 FYNNEI come from the germline V gene. The CDR3 loop is CASTLTAINYGYTF. In nucleotides, the CDR3 is TGTGCCAGCACTCTGACAGCCATTAACTATGGCTACACCTTC.

As for this clonotype: This likely comes from a read error, as the CDR3 has no conserved phenylalanine or tryptophan at its end. The DNA is left out, because the CDR3 cannot be placed on it with certainty; the CDR3 is given as TCRdb lists it. V gene TRBV15 combines with J gene TRBJ2-3; the table assigns TRBD1, which was not confirmed against the DNA. The CDR3 sequence runs 11 residues, both termini included. Germline assignment: CDR1 LNHNV and CDR2 YYDKDF (reference sequence). This CDR3 reads CATSRDWTANY.

This clonotype was observed a handful of times. The chain couples TRBV29-1 to TRBJ1-1, with 7 bases lining up with TRBD1. Germline V gene sequence: CDR1 SQVTM, CDR2 ANQGSEA. The CDR3 length is 14 residues. Losses at the gene ends were 6 bases for V and 11 bases for J; bases not matched to a gene: 18. CDR3 loop: CSVSPSRGVLGAFF. In nucleotides, the CDR3 is TGCAGCGTCTCCCCCAGCAGGGGGGTTTTGGGGGCTTTCTTT. The variable domain in full, with the rest retrieved from reference TRBV29-1 and TRBJ1-1, is SAVISQKPSRDICQRGTSLTIQCQVDSQVTMMFWYRQQPGQSLTLIATANQGSEATYESGFVIDKFPISRPNLTFSTLTVSNMSPEDSSIYLCSVSPSRGVLGAFFGQGTRLTVV.

In its sample, this clonotype was seen many times. The chain recombines TRBV2 with TRBJ2-1, with 8 bases lining up with TRBD1. V lost 8 bases, J lost 2 bases, and 5 bases stayed unmatched. Per germline, CDR1 SNHLY and CDR2 FYNNEI. This CDR3 contains 14 residues. CDR3 loop: CASGLGQAYNEQFF. CDR3 coding DNA: TGTGCCAGCGGTTTGGGACAGGCCTACAATGAGCAGTTCTTC.

The gene calls are TRBV15 and TRBJ1-2; D ambiguous. Germline CDR1 reads LNHNV; CDR2 reads YYDKDF (reference sequence). Trimming removed 1 base at V and 0 bases at J, with 6 bases between. The CDR3 is 14 amino acids. CDR3 in DNA: TGTGCCACCAGCAGAGGGACGGCTAACTATGGCTACACCTTC. Translation: CATSRGTANYGYTF.

This clonotype was picked up a small number of times. The rearrangement uses TRBV4-2 and TRBJ1-6; 12 bases match TRBD1. CDR1 is LGHNA, CDR2 YNFKEQ, per germline. There are 19 residues in the CDR3. J was trimmed by 0 bases and V by 5 bases; bases with no gene match: 8. The CDR3 spells CASSGGQGASVSYNSPLHF. For the CDR3, the DNA is TGTGCCAGCAGCGGGGGACAGGGGGCTTCCGTCTCCTATAATTCACCCCTCCACTTT.

The chain uses TRBV6-2 or TRBV6-3 and TRBJ2-3, with D tentatively TRBD1 (5 bases). V lost 0 bases to trimming and J lost 1 base, with 8 bases between them. Germline V gene data show CDR1 as MNHEY and CDR2 as SVGEGT. The CDR3 has 15 amino acids. The CDR3: CASSYSGVGTDTQYF. Written as DNA, the CDR3 is TGTGCCAGCAGTTACTCAGGGGTCGGCACAGATACGCAGTATTTT.

The chain uses TRBV10-2 and TRBJ1-4; 7 bases map to TRBD1. After removal of 10 bases from V and 6 bases from J, the junction contained 8 bases not matched to a gene. The CDR3 is 13 residues long. Germline V lookup: CDR1 WSHSY, CDR2 SAAADI. The CDR3 protein is CATTTGDYEKLFF. The CDR3 DNA reads as TGCGCCACCACAACAGGGGACTATGAAAAACTGTTTTTT.

The rearrangement joins TRBV25-1 to TRBJ1-2; TRBD1 matches at 9 bases. This CDR3 has 15 residues. CDR1 and CDR2 from the germline V gene are MGHDK and SYGVNS. J was trimmed by 1 base and V by 11 bases; bases with no gene match: 11. Here the CDR3 reads CAWSVRDRDNYGYTF. In DNA, the CDR3 is TGTGCCTGGAGTGTTCGGGACAGGGATAACTATGGCTACACCTTC.

This clonotype showed up just a few times. The chain carries TRBV7-6 and TRBJ1-2; D may be TRBD1 (6 bases). The germline V and J ends were trimmed by 6 bases and 1 base, with 30 bases remaining between them. Germline V gives CDR1 SGHVS, CDR2 FNYEAQ. The CDR3 sequence is 20 residues long. CDR3 coding DNA: TGTGCCAGCAGTTACACACCAGGACACCAGGGGCCGAGGGGTAACTATGGCTACACCTTC. Translated: CASSYTPGHQGPRGNYGYTF.

This clonotype was observed at least ten times. V and J are TRBV2 and TRBJ1-5; 9 positions agree with TRBD1. In germline, CDR1 is SNHLY, CDR2 FYNNEI. The junction had 2 bases not matched to a gene; V was cut back by 7 bases and J by 4 bases. There are 13 residues in the CDR3. CDR3 nucleotides: TGTGCCAGCAACGACAGGGGGAATCAGCCCCAGCATTTT. Amino acid sequence: CASNDRGNQPQHF.

The sample holds many counts of this clonotype. The junction differs from germline at one of its ends, possibly a read error. The chain combines TRBV14 with TRBJ1-1; D possibly corresponds to TRBD1 (6 bases). CDR3 length: 13 amino acids. The germline CDR1 and CDR2 sequences are SGHDN and FVKESK. CDR3 amino acids: CASSQGQNTEAFF. CDR3 nucleotides: TGCGCCAGCAGTCAGGGGCAGAACACTGAAGCTTTCTTT.

This clonotype showed up many times. This chain joins TRBV20-1 and TRBJ1-2, with 8 bases fitting TRBD1. Germline V gives CDR1 DFQATT, CDR2 SNEGSKA (reference sequence). V trimming: 6 bases; J trimming: 1 base; junction bases outside the gene matches: 7. This CDR3 contains 14 residues. Here the CDR3 reads CSAVLTGVNYGYTF. CDR3 sequence (DNA): TGCAGTGCGGTTCTGACAGGGGTTAACTATGGCTACACCTTC.

There are a few counts of this clonotype. The J gene is TRBJ2-3, the V gene TRBV7-3, with no clear D. There are 14 residues in the CDR3. Germline loops: CDR1 SGHTA, CDR2 FQGTGA. V shed 3 bases and J shed 1 base, with 8 bases lying between them. The CDR3 sequence is CASSFPGRTDTQYF. The CDR3 DNA follows: TGTGCCAGCAGCTTTCCAGGCCGCACAGATACGCAGTATTTT.

There are many counts of this clonotype. This rearrangement joins TRBV19 to TRBJ1-6; D is perhaps TRBD1 (6 bases). The CDR3 is 14 amino acids. The V gene lost 4 bases and the J gene lost 8 bases, with 12 bases spanning the gap. The germline gives CDR1 LNHDA, CDR2 SQIVND (reference sequence). DNA for the CDR3: TGTGCCAGTAGTAATACAGGGCGGGATTCACCCCTCCACTTT. This encodes CASSNTGRDSPLHF. Using reference TRBV19 and TRBJ1-6 for the parts outside the CDR3, the full variable domain is DGGITQSPKYLFRKEGQNVTLSCEQNLNHDAMYWYRQDPGQGLRLIYYSQIVNDFQKGDIAEGYSVSREKKESFPLTVTSAQKNPTAFYLCASSNTGRDSPLHFGNGTRLTVT.

The gene calls are TRBV5-1 and TRBJ2-7; 7 positions match TRBD2. Germline V gene data show CDR1 as SGHRS and CDR2 as YFSETQ. After removal of 0 bases from V and 6 bases from J, the junction contained 6 bases not matched to a gene. This CDR3 spans 14 amino acids. Written as DNA, the CDR3 is TGCGCCAGCAGCTTGGAAACTAGCGCTGGCGAGCAGTACTTC. It translates to CASSLETSAGEQYF.

There are a few counts of this clonotype. Being one base from a much bigger clone, this may be a read error. V is TRBV10-3 and J is TRBJ1-1; D is possibly TRBD1 (6 bases). Germline V gives CDR1 ENHRY, CDR2 SYGVKD. This CDR3 has 15 residues. This CDR3 is CAITSTGARNTEALF. CDR3 DNA: TGTGCCATCACGTCGACGGGGGCGAGGAACACTGAAGCTCTCTTT.

Worth noting for this clonotype: One junction end disagrees with the germline gene, perhaps due to a read error. The gene calls are TRBV20-1 and TRBJ2-1; 9 nucleotides match TRBD2. Per the germline V gene, CDR1 is DFQATT and CDR2 is SNEGSKA (reference sequence). CDR3 length: 15 residues. The CDR3: CSAVEAGGSYNEQLF. Written as DNA, the CDR3 is TGCAGTGCTGTTGAAGCGGGAGGTAGCTACAATGAGCAGCTCTTC.

The chain links TRBV2 to TRBJ2-1, with D possibly being TRBD1 (5 bases). This CDR3 contains 12 residues. Germline V gene lookup returns CDR1 SNHLY and CDR2 FYNNEI. Trimming cost V 6 bases and J 8 bases, with 11 bases left between them. The CDR3 nucleotides are TGTGCCAGCAGCGGTCTCAGGGATGAGCAGTTCTTC. Encoded protein: CASSGLRDEQFF. The full variable domain, rest sourced from reference TRBV2 and TRBJ2-1, is EPEVTQTPSHQVTQMGQEVILRCVPISNHLYFYWYRQILGQKVEFLVSFYNNEISEKSEIFDDQFSVERPDGSNFTLKIRSTKLEDSAMYFCASSGLRDEQFFGPGTRLTVL.